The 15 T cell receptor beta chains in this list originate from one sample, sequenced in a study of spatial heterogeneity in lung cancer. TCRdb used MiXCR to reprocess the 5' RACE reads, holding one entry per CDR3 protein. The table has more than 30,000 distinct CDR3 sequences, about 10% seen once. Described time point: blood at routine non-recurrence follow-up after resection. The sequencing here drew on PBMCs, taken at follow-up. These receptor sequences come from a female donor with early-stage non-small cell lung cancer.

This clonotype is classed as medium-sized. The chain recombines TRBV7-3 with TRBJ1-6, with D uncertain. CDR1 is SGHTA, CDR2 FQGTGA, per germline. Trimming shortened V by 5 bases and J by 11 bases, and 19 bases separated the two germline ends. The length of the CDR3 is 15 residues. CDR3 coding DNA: TGTGCCAGCAGCCCACACTCTACTGAGGATCCACCCCTCCACTTT. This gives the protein CASSPHSTEDPPLHF.

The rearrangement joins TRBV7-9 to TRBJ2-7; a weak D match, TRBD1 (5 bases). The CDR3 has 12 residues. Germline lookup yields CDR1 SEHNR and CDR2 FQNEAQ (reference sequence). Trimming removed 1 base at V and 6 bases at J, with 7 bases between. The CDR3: CASSLGGSEQYF. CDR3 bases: TGTGCCAGCAGCTTAGGGGGCTCCGAGCAGTACTTC.

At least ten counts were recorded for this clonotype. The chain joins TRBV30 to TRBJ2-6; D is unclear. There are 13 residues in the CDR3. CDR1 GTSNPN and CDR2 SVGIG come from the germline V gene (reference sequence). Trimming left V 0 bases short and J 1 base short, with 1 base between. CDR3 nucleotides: TGTGCCTGGAGTGTATCTGGGGCCAACGTCCTGACTTTC. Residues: CAWSVSGANVLTF.

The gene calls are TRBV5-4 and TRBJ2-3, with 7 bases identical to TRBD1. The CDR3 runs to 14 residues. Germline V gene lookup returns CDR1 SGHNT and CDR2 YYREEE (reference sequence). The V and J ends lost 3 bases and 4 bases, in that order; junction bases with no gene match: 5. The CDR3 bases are TGTGCCAGCAGCTCACAGGGGTCTGCAGATACGCAGTATTTT. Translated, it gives CASSSQGSADTQYF.

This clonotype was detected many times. CDR3 in amino acids: CASSQVNARADTQYF. CDR3 nucleotides: TGTGCCAGCAGCCAAGTCAATGCCCGGGCAGATACGCAGTATTTT. V is TRBV3-1 and J is TRBJ2-3; D is unclear. Trimming removed 1 base at V and 4 bases at J, with 12 bases between. The germline V gene encodes CDR1 LGHDT and CDR2 YNNKEL (reference sequence). The CDR3 sequence is 15 residues long.

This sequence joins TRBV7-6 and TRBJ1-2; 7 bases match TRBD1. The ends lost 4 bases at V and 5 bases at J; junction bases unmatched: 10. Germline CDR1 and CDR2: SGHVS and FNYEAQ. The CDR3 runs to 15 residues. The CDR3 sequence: CASSSGQNPWYGYTF. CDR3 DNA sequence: TGTGCCAGCAGCTCGGGACAGAACCCTTGGTATGGCTACACCTTC.

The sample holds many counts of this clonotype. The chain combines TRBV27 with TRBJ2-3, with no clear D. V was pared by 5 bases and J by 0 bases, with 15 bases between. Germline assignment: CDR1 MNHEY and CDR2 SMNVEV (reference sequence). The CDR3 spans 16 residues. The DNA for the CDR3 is TGTGCCAGCAGTGCAGGAACAGCTCCTAGCACAGATACGCAGTATTTT. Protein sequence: CASSAGTAPSTDTQYF.

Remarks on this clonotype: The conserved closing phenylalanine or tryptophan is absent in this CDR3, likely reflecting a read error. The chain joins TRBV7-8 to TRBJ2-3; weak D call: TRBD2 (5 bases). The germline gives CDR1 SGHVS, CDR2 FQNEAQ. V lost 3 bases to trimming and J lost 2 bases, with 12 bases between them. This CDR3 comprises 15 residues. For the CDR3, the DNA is TGTGCCAGCAGCTTCTCGCCTCGGGACACAGATACGCAGTATTAT. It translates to CASSFSPRDTDTQYY.

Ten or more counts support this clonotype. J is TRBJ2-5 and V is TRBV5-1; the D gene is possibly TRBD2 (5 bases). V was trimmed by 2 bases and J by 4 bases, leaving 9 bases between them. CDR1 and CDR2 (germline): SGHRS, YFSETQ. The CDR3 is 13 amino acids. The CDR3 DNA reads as TGCGCCAGCAGCTTCCGAGGGCGAGAGACCCAGTACTTC. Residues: CASSFRGRETQYF.

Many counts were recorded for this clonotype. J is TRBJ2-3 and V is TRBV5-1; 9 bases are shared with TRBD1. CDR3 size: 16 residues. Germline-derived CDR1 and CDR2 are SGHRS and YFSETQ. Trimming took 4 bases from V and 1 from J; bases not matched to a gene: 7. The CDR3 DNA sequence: TGCGCCAGCAGCACCGGGACAGGGAGTCGCACAGATACGCAGTATTTT. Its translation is CASSTGTGSRTDTQYF.

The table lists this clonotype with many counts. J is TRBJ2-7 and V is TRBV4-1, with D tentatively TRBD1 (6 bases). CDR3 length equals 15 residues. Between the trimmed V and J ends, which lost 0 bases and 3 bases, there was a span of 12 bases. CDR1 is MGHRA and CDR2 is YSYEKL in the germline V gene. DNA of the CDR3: TGCGCCAGCAGCCAAGAGGCGGCCAGGGGCTACGAGCAGTACTTC. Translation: CASSQEAARGYEQYF.

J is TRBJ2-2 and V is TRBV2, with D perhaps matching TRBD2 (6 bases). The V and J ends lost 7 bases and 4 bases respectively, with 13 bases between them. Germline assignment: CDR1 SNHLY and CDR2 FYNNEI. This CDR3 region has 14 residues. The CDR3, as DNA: TGTGCCAGCACCGGGACTCCGTCCACCGGGGAGCTGTTTTTT. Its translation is CASTGTPSTGELFF.

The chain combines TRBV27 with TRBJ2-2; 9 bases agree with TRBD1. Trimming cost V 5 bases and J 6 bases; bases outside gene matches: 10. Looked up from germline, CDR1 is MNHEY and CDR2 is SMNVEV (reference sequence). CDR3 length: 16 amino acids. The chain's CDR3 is CASSLTGTGFAGELFF. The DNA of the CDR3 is TGTGCCAGCAGTCTTACCGGGACAGGGTTTGCCGGGGAGCTGTTTTTT.

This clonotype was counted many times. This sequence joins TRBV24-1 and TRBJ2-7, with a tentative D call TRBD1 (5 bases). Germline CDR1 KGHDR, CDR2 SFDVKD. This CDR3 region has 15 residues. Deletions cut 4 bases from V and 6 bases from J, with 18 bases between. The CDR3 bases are TGTGCCACCAGTGACTTTGACAGTGTATACGGCGAGCAGTACTTC. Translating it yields CATSDFDSVYGEQYF.

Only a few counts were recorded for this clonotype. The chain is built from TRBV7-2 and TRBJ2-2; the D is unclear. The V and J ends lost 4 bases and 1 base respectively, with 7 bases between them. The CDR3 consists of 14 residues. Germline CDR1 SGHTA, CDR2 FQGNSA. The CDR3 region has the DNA TGTGCCAGCAGCTCCCGGATGAACACCGGGGAGCTGTTTTTT. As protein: CASSSRMNTGELFF.